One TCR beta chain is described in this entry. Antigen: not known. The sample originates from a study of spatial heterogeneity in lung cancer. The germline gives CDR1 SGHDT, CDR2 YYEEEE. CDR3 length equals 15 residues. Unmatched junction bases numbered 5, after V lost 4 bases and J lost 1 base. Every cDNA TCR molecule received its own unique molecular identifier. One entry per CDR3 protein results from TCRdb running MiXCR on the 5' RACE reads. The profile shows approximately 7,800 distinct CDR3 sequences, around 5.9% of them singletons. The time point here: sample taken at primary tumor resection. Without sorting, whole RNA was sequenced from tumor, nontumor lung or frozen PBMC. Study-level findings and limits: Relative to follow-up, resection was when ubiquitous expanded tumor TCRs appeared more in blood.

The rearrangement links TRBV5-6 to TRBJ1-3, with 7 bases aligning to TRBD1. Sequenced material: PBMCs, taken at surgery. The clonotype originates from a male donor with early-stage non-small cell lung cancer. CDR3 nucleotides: TGTGCCAGCAGCCGTCCGGGACAGTCTGGAAACACCATATATTTT. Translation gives CASSRPGQSGNTIYF.